Listed here are 21 T cell receptor beta chains from one sample, sequenced in a study of cytomegalovirus exposure and HLA in healthy donors. PCR was performed using 60 Vbeta and 13 Jbeta primers. The assay was immunoSEQ multiplex PCR, and TCRdb's table has in-frame clones only and misses some. The table lists around 140,000 clones, over 60% of them singletons, with 1.8% in the top ten. Sequenced: PBMCs. The receptors were gathered from a female donor in good health and CMV-seropositive.

The rearrangement links TRBV10-3 to TRBJ2-1; TRBD1 aligns across 10 bases. Germline V CDR1 and CDR2: ENHRY, SYGVKD. The CDR3 sequence is 16 residues long. The V and J ends lost 3 bases and 7 bases, in that order; junction bases with no gene match: 9. In nucleotides, the CDR3 is TGTGCCATCAGTGACCTAGACAGGGGGCGAATGAATGAGCAGTTCTTC. Its translation is CAISDLDRGRMNEQFF.

The chain couples TRBV25-1 to TRBJ1-2, with D unresolved. The CDR3 covers 13 residues. V was clipped by 3 bases and J by 4 bases, with 9 bases between them. CDR1 is MGHDK and CDR2 is SYGVNS in the germline V gene. The CDR3 region has the DNA TGTGCCAGCAGTGATGCGGGTTCCTATGGCTACACCTTC. Its protein product is CASSDAGSYGYTF.

V gene TRBV19 combines with J gene TRBJ1-5; tentative D call: TRBD1 (6 bases). This CDR3 is built from 20 residues. The V gene's germline CDR1 is LNHDA and CDR2 SQIVND (reference sequence). V was shortened by 6 bases and J by 0 bases, with 27 bases between the two germline ends. Written as DNA, the CDR3 is TGTGCCAGTAGGAGTAATGCGGTCCAGGGGAACTACCATAGCAATCAGCCCCAGCATTTT. Translated: CASRSNAVQGNYHSNQPQHF.

The V gene is TRBV2, the J gene TRBJ1-2; unclear D gene. The CDR3 runs 15 residues. CDR1 and CDR2 (germline): SNHLY, FYNNEI. Deletions cut 3 bases from V and 6 bases from J, with 17 bases between. Here the CDR3 DNA reads TGTGCCAGCAGTGACTATGCCTCTGAGGGAGATGGCTACACCTTC. Its protein product is CASSDYASEGDGYTF.

This clone was observed a single time. The CDR3 sequence: CASSPPGTGGYNEQFF. The CDR3 bases are TGTGCCAGCAGCCCCCCAGGGACGGGAGGATACAATGAGCAGTTCTTC. This chain connects TRBV6-6 to TRBJ2-1; 7 bases match TRBD2. The junction had 12 bases not matched to a gene; V was cut back by 6 bases and J by 4 bases. The germline CDR1 and CDR2 sequences are MNHNY and SVGAGI (reference sequence). The CDR3 covers 16 residues.

The chain uses TRBV18 and TRBJ2-7; TRBD2 is a possible D gene (5 bases). This CDR3 region has 13 residues. Trimming took 5 bases from V and 2 from J, leaving 10 bases between them. In germline, CDR1 is KGHSH, CDR2 LQKENI. DNA of the CDR3: TGTGCCAGCTCAGCCACTAGGCCCTACGAGCAGTACTTC. This codes for CASSATRPYEQYF.

This chain uses TRBV5-4 with TRBJ2-7, with 9 bases lining up with TRBD2. CDR1 is SGHNT and CDR2 is YYREEE in the germline V gene (reference sequence). The CDR3 has 15 amino acids. V shed 2 bases, J shed 0 bases, and the junction held 3 bases outside the gene matches. This chain's CDR3 is CASSFLTSGSYEQYF. The CDR3 nucleotides read TGTGCCAGCAGCTTTCTGACTAGCGGCTCCTACGAGCAGTACTTC.

CDR3 DNA sequence: TGTGCCAGCTCACCAGTTATAGACACTGAAGCTTTCTTT. It is translated as CASSPVIDTEAFF. The chain couples TRBV18 to TRBJ1-1; D unclear. CDR1 KGHSH and CDR2 LQKENI come from the germline V gene. V lost 2 bases to trimming and J lost 3 bases, with 7 bases between them. The CDR3 loop spans 13 amino acids.

In its sample, this clone was seen once. CDR3 protein: CASNADRGQTGELFF. As DNA, the CDR3 is TGTGCCAGTAACGCGGACAGGGGGCAGACCGGGGAGCTGTTTTTT. V and J are TRBV19 and TRBJ2-2; 11 bases align to TRBD1. Looked up from germline, CDR1 is LNHDA and CDR2 is SQIVND (reference sequence). CDR3 length: 15 residues. V was pared by 7 bases and J by 5 bases, with 6 bases of the junction left unmatched.

The rearrangement joins TRBV7-6 to TRBJ1-2; 9 bases fit TRBD1. V lost 7 bases to trimming and J lost 6 bases; unmatched junction nucleotides: 9. This CDR3 has 14 amino acids. Germline V gene lookup returns CDR1 SGHVS and CDR2 FNYEAQ. CDR3 coding DNA: TGTGCCAGCACCCCCGGACAGGGGATCGATGGCTACACCTTC. Translating gives CASTPGQGIDGYTF.

J is TRBJ2-7 and V is TRBV4-1, with D perhaps TRBD1 (5 bases). This CDR3 comprises 17 residues. CDR1 is MGHRA and CDR2 is YSYEKL in the germline V gene. Trimming shortened V by 0 bases and J by 0 bases, and 15 bases separated the two germline ends. DNA for the CDR3: TGCGCCAGCAGCCAAGAGATTATGAGACAGAGCTCCTACGAGCAGTACTTC. The encoded protein is CASSQEIMRQSSYEQYF.

The chain's CDR3 is CASSPPSGIYNEQFF. The CDR3 DNA reads as TGTGCCAGCTCACCGCCTAGCGGGATCTACAATGAGCAGTTCTTC. V is TRBV18 and J is TRBJ2-1; 9 bases fit TRBD2. The germline V gene has CDR1 KGHSH and CDR2 LQKENI. Trimming cost V 3 bases and J 3 bases; bases outside gene matches: 3. The CDR3 extends over 15 amino acids.

The table lists this clone with a count of one. The same CDR3 also results from other DNA sequences found in this sample. The chain uses TRBV25-1 and TRBJ2-2; no clear D. The V gene lost 9 bases and the J gene lost 4 bases, with 18 bases spanning the gap. The germline gives CDR1 MGHDK, CDR2 SYGVNS. This CDR3 contains 15 residues. The CDR3 protein is CASRPRSDFTGELFF. Here the CDR3 DNA reads TGTGCCAGTAGACCAAGATCAGACTTCACCGGGGAGCTGTTTTTT.

This clone was found once. The rearrangement uses TRBV10-3 and TRBJ2-5; the D gene is possibly TRBD1 (5 bases). V was clipped by 0 bases and J by 2 bases, with 10 bases between them. The CDR3 consists of 15 residues. Germline CDR1 ENHRY, CDR2 SYGVKD. CDR3 in DNA: TGTGCCATCAGTGAGTCGCAGGGTCTTCAAGAGACCCAGTACTTC. Residues: CAISESQGLQETQYF.

The chain joins TRBV28 to TRBJ2-1; 9 nucleotides agree with TRBD1. Trimming took 5 bases from V and 7 from J; bases not matched to a gene: 3. Germline lookup yields CDR1 MDHEN and CDR2 SYDVKM. This CDR3 contains 13 residues. In nucleotides, the CDR3 is TGTGCCAGCAGTCGGACAGGGGAAAATGAGCAGTTCTTC. Protein sequence: CASSRTGENEQFF.

The chain joins TRBV2 to TRBJ2-5; weak D call: TRBD2 (6 bases). The V and J ends lost 4 bases and 5 bases respectively, with 11 bases between them. The length of the CDR3 is 13 residues. CDR1 SNHLY and CDR2 FYNNEI come from the germline V gene. Here the CDR3 reads CASSARRGETQYF. In DNA form, the CDR3 reads TGTGCCAGCAGTGCTAGGCGGGGTGAGACCCAGTACTTC.

In this sample, this clone turned up a few times. The genes are TRBV28 and TRBJ2-5, with TRBD1 matching over 9 bases. Germline V gene sequence: CDR1 MDHEN, CDR2 SYDVKM. The CDR3 has 14 residues. After removal of 2 bases from V and 4 bases from J, the junction contained 2 bases not matched to a gene. For the CDR3, the DNA is TGTGCCAGCAGTTTAACAGGGGGCGGAGAGACCCAGTACTTC. It codes for CASSLTGGGETQYF.

This clone was recorded once. This chain uses TRBV5-4 with TRBJ2-7; 7 positions agree with TRBD2. The CDR3 loop spans 14 amino acids. V trimming: 4 bases; J trimming: 7 bases; junction bases outside the gene matches: 11. The germline CDR1 and CDR2 sequences are SGHNT and YYREEE (reference sequence). The CDR3 loop reads CASSPELASNEQYF. In nucleotides, the CDR3 is TGTGCCAGCAGCCCCGAACTAGCGTCCAATGAGCAGTACTTC. The full variable domain, its missing parts supplied by reference TRBV5-4 and TRBJ2-7, is ETGVTQSPTHLIKTRGQQVTLRCSSQSGHNTVSWYQQALGQGPQFIFQYYREEENGRGNFPPRFSGLQFPNYSSELNVNALELDDSALYLCASSPELASNEQYFGPGTRLTVT.

This chain links TRBV7-2 with TRBJ1-5; D is ambiguous. The V gene's germline CDR1 is SGHTA and CDR2 FQGNSA. V lost 5 bases and J 0 bases, leaving 11 bases between the germline ends. This CDR3 contains 15 residues. The CDR3: CASSRSAYSNQPQHF. In DNA form, the CDR3 reads TGTGCCAGCAGCCGATCCGCCTATAGCAATCAGCCCCAGCATTTT.

CDR3: CASSLVTGGRYEQYF. The DNA for the CDR3 is TGCGCCAGCAGCTTGGTGACAGGGGGCAGATACGAGCAGTACTTC. V usage is TRBV5-1 and J usage is TRBJ2-7, with 10 bases fitting TRBD1. The CDR3 totals 15 residues. CDR1 SGHRS and CDR2 YFSETQ come from the germline V gene. Trimming cost V 0 bases and J 4 bases; bases outside gene matches: 4.

This chain joins TRBV2 and TRBJ2-7; 7 nucleotides align to TRBD1. The CDR3 has 14 amino acids. Germline lookup yields CDR1 SNHLY and CDR2 FYNNEI. The junction had 0 bases not matched to a gene; V was cut back by 0 bases and J by 1 base. The chain's CDR3 is CASSEARGSYEQYF. DNA for the CDR3: TGTGCCAGCAGTGAAGCCAGGGGGTCCTACGAGCAGTACTTC.